These 10 T cell receptor beta chains share one sample of origin, sequenced in a study of T cell clonotyping in hematopoietic cell transplantation. The method was immunoSEQ multiplex PCR; TCRdb's version includes in-frame clones alone and lacks a portion of them. The sample lists fewer than 40,000 clones; about 87% were seen once. The sample taken for sequencing was peripheral blood mononuclear cells. The receptor source for this set is a woman aged 35 to 49 in good health. Some clones in this sample may be carry-over from other donors' samples.

The V and J genes are TRBV4-1 and TRBJ1-3; D is unresolved. Trimming took off 0 bases at V and 0 bases at J, with 9 bases between the two ends. Germline V gene data show CDR1 as MGHRA and CDR2 as YSYEKL. This CDR3 has 16 residues. This CDR3 reads CASSQDSRGSGNTIYF. The CDR3 region has the DNA TGCGCCAGCAGCCAAGATTCGCGAGGCTCTGGAAACACCATATATTTT.

CDR3 sequence reads: CASRQILGTEAFF. The CDR3 coding sequence is TGTGCCAGCAGACAAATCCTGGGCACTGAAGCTTTCTTT. The chain is built from TRBV6-1 and TRBJ1-1; D is undetermined. Germline assignment: CDR1 MNHNS and CDR2 SASEGT. The V end lost 6 bases, the J end lost 4 bases, and 12 bases lay between the germline ends. This CDR3 is built from 13 residues.

The chain has TRBV7-2 and TRBJ2-2, with TRBD2 matching 9 bases. The CDR3 is made up of 18 amino acids. Germline CDR1 is SGHTA and CDR2 is FQGNSA. The J segment lost 4 bases and the V segment lost 0 bases, leaving 9 bases of the junction unmatched. CDR3 loop: CASSLARAGGRGTGELFF. The CDR3 DNA reads as TGTGCCAGCAGCTTAGCGCGGGCGGGAGGGCGGGGCACCGGGGAGCTGTTTTTT. The complete variable domain, with remaining parts taken from reference TRBV7-2 and TRBJ2-2, reads GAGVSQSPSNKVTEKGKDVELRCDPISGHTALYWYRQSLGQGLEFLIYFQGNSAPDKSGLPSDRFSAERTGGSVSTLTIQRTQQEDSAVYLCASSLARAGGRGTGELFFGEGSRLTVL.

The V gene is TRBV7-2, the J gene TRBJ2-3; D not resolved. Germline CDR1 reads SGHTA; CDR2 reads FQGNSA. V lost 0 bases and J 6 bases, leaving 1 base between the germline ends. The CDR3 is 11 residues long. The CDR3, as DNA: TGTGCCAGCAGCTTAGCCGATACGCAGTATTTT. This encodes CASSLADTQYF.

The genes are TRBV7-3 and TRBJ2-2; D gene unclear. CDR1 SGHTA and CDR2 FQGTGA come from the germline V gene. V gave up 1 base and J gave up 2 bases, with 11 bases separating them. The CDR3 is 16 residues long. The CDR3 spells CASSLRSQRNTGELFF. In DNA, the CDR3 is TGTGCCAGCAGCTTAAGGTCCCAGAGAAACACCGGGGAGCTGTTTTTT. Looking up the rest from reference TRBV7-3 and TRBJ2-2 gives the full variable domain: GAGVSQTPSNKVTEKGKYVELRCDPISGHTALYWYRQSLGQGPEFLIYFQGTGAADDSGLPNDRFFAVRPEGSVSTLKIQRTERGDSAVYLCASSLRSQRNTGELFFGEGSRLTVL.

This sequence joins TRBV10-3 and TRBJ2-7; 11 bases match TRBD2. J lost 2 bases, V lost 5 bases, and 14 bases had no gene match. The CDR3 loop spans 18 amino acids. From germline, CDR1 is ENHRY and CDR2 SYGVKD. CDR3 region: CAISQGSGILAGAYEQYF. The CDR3 nucleotides are TGTGCCATCAGTCAAGGTTCGGGGATACTAGCGGGAGCCTACGAGCAGTACTTC.

Written as DNA, the CDR3 is TGCAGCGTTGAAGATACGGGACTAGCGGGAGGGGTCAGGTCTGGAGAGCAGTACTTC. Translating it yields CSVEDTGLAGGVRSGEQYF. The chain has TRBV29-1 and TRBJ2-7; 16 nucleotides align to TRBD2. Germline V CDR1 and CDR2: SQVTM, ANQGSEA. Trimming cost V 0 bases and J 7 bases; bases outside gene matches: 15. The CDR3 is made up of 19 amino acids.

This rearrangement joins TRBV30 to TRBJ2-7; D may be TRBD1 (5 bases). CDR1 and CDR2 (germline): GTSNPN, SVGIG (reference sequence). This CDR3 spans 13 amino acids. Trimming removed 0 bases at V and 4 bases at J, with 10 bases between. The DNA for the CDR3 is TGTGCCTGGAGTGTAGGGGCGCAGTACGAGCAGTACTTC. Translated, it gives CAWSVGAQYEQYF.

This clone appeared a single time. The chain recombines TRBV6-6 with TRBJ2-1; TRBD2 agrees at 7 bases. With V trimmed by 11 bases and J by 4 bases, 14 bases remained unmatched. Germline loops: CDR1 MNHNY, CDR2 SVGAGI (reference sequence). This CDR3 contains 15 residues. CDR3 in amino acids: CAVTPSGEGYNEQFF. The CDR3 nucleotides read TGTGCCGTCACACCCAGTGGGGAGGGATACAATGAGCAGTTCTTC.

The chain uses TRBV6-5 and TRBJ2-2, with D possibly being TRBD1 (6 bases). Germline V gene lookup returns CDR1 MNHEY and CDR2 SVGAGI. Trimming stripped 2 bases from V and 4 bases from J, with 14 bases between. The CDR3 has 16 amino acids. This CDR3 reads CASSYMDSSSTGELFF. The CDR3 DNA follows: TGTGCCAGCAGTTACATGGACAGCTCTTCCACCGGGGAGCTGTTTTTT.